Listed below are T cell receptor beta chains from one sample, sequenced in a study of cytomegalovirus exposure and HLA in healthy donors. Assay: immunoSEQ multiplex PCR; the TCRdb copy retains only in-frame clones and omits some. Here the sample spans about 180,000 clones, about 85% being singletons. The sequencing input was PBMCs. The receptor set was obtained from a girl aged 10-17 years in good health and CMV-seropositive. The CDR3 runs from the conserved cysteine through the conserved F or W. D genes are given only for firm matches. Rows give clone size only sometimes, using once, few, many, or a class for an expanded clone.

D	size	J	V	DNA	CDR3
.	.	TRBJ1-2	TRBV25-1	TGTGCCAGCAGCAGGGAATGGAATGGCTACACCTTC	CASSREWNGYTF
TRBD2	.	TRBJ2-7	TRBV10-3	TGTGCCATCAGTGAGGGGGGACTAGCGGTAACCTACGAGCAGTACTTC	CAISEGGLAVTYEQYF
.	.	TRBJ2-3	TRBV6-1	TGTGCCAGCAGTGAAGGCGTGAGGCCACGAGATACGCAGTATTTT	CASSEGVRPRDTQYF
.	.	TRBJ2-1	TRBV27	TGTGCCAGCAGTTTACTCCAGGCGTACAATGAGCAGTTCTTC	CASSLLQAYNEQFF
.	.	TRBJ2-1	TRBV5-4	TGTGCCAGCAGCTCAGCTCGGGGGTCCTACAATGAGCAGTTCTTC	CASSSARGSYNEQFF
.	.	TRBJ2-5	TRBV30	TGTGCCTGGAGTATAAGCGGCCAAGAGACCCAGTACTTC	CAWSISGQETQYF
TRBD1	.	TRBJ1-2	TRBV19	TGTGCCAGTACAAGTCCGGGACAGACGAGAGGCTACACCTTC	CASTSPGQTRGYTF
.	.	TRBJ1-2	TRBV2	TGTGCCAGCACACTCGGGTTCTATGGCTACACCTTC	CASTLGFYGYTF
.	.	TRBJ2-6	TRBV19	TGTGCCAGTAGCTCTTGGTTCAGGGATGACAACGTCCTGACTTTC	CASSSWFRDDNVLTF
TRBD1	.	TRBJ1-2	TRBV4-1	TGCGCCAGCAGCCTAACTTCAACAGGGGGCGATGGCTACACCTTC	CASSLTSTGGDGYTF
TRBD2	once	TRBJ2-2	TRBV6-6	TGTGCCACCACCCGATCAGGACTAGCGGGAGCAGGGGAGCTGTTTTTT	CATTRSGLAGAGELFF
TRBD1	.	TRBJ1-2	TRBV7-9	TGTGCCAGCACCCTGCGGGGAACAGGGGCAAACTATGGCTACACCTTC	CASTLRGTGANYGYTF
.	once	TRBJ1-2	TRBV10-1	TGCGCCAGCGCGAATGGAGGTGGTAGCTATGGCTACACCTTC	CASANGGGSYGYTF
TRBD1	.	TRBJ2-3	TRBV7-9	TGTGCCAGCAGCTTTCCGGGACAGGGAACAGATACGCAGTATTTT	CASSFPGQGTDTQYF
.	.	TRBJ2-3	TRBV7-6	TGTGCCAGCAGCTTAGATGAGAGAGGGAGCACAGATACGCAGTATTTT	CASSLDERGSTDTQYF
.	.	TRBJ1-1	TRBV29-1	TGCAGCGTTGCCGGACAATCGAACACTGAAGCTTTCTTT	CSVAGQSNTEAFF
.	.	TRBJ2-3	TRBV9	TGTGCCAGCAGCGCCCAACCTAGCTACACAGATACGCAGTATTTT	CASSAQPSYTDTQYF
.	.	TRBJ1-2	TRBV7-6	TGTGCCAGCAGCTCCGAAAACTGGGGGGGTGGCTACACCTTC	CASSSENWGGGYTF
TRBD2	once	TRBJ2-7	TRBV7-2	TGTGCCAGCAGCCCGGGAGGGCCTCACGAGCAGTACTTC	CASSPGGPHEQYF
.	.	TRBJ2-2	TRBV9	TGTGCCAGCAGCGACCGAGGCTACACCGGGGAGCTGTTTTTT	CASSDRGYTGELFF
TRBD2	once	TRBJ2-7	TRBV7-2	TGTGCCAGCAGCCGTGGACTAGCAGCCTCCTACGAGCAGTACTTC	CASSRGLAASYEQYF
.	.	TRBJ2-5	TRBV20-1	TGCAGTGCCGCGCCGGAGACCCAGTACTTC	CSAAPETQYF
TRBD2	few	TRBJ2-1	TRBV5-1	TGCGCCAGCAGCTTATATAGCGGGGGAGGCTCCTACAATGAGCAGTTCTTC	CASSLYSGGGSYNEQFF
TRBD2	.	TRBJ2-7	TRBV10-1	TGCGCCAGCAGTGGGCCGGGACTAGCGGGGAACTACGAGCAGTACTTC	CASSGPGLAGNYEQYF
.	.	TRBJ1-2	TRBV12-5	TGTGCTAGTGGTTTGAACAAGGGGATCTATGGCTACACCTTC	CASGLNKGIYGYTF
.	.	TRBJ1-2	TRBV6-5	TGTGCCAGCAGAGCTACAGGGTTCTGGGGCTACACCTTC	CASRATGFWGYTF